The next 24 T cell receptor beta chains were all read from a single sample in a study of T-cell reconstitution after alpha-beta-depleted transplantation in children listed by TCRdb under 2016. The protocol used for the library was PCR. Instrument on record: Illumina HiSeq 2500. Molecular barcoding was employed in the preparation of TCR libraries, with unique molecular identifiers being used to normalize TCRbeta repertoire quantification. TCRdb trimmed public reads at Q25 via fastp, called clones via MiXCR and kept in-frame beta chains. Here each entry gathers all rows of one CDR3 protein and keeps the most common genes and DNA. The sample table records about 540,000 distinct CDR3 sequences; 15% to 20% of these occur just once. 2.5% to 4% of the sample is in the top ten clones. Sequenced material: PBMCs from the stem cell graft donor, taken from the stem cell graft. These receptors originate from a human donor who donated a stem cell graft to a child with acute lymphoblastic leukemia.

This clonotype was counted between two and nine times. The chain combines TRBV7-6 with TRBJ1-4, with a weak D call TRBD1 (6 bases). Germline lookup yields CDR1 SGHVS and CDR2 FNYEAQ. V lost 2 bases and J 6 bases, leaving 10 bases between the germline ends. This CDR3 is 14 amino acids long. This CDR3 reads CASSLRRQDEKLFF. CDR3 nucleotide sequence: TGTGCCAGCAGCTTACGGCGACAGGATGAAAAACTGTTTTTT.

This chain links TRBV20-1 with TRBJ2-7; 9 bases line up with TRBD2. There are 16 residues in the CDR3. The germline CDR1 and CDR2 sequences are DFQATT and SNEGSKA (reference sequence). V shed 3 bases and J 5 bases; nucleotides not matched to a gene: 14. The CDR3 DNA sequence: TGCAGTGCTAGGAATTATCTAGCGGGGCTAAACGACGAGCAGTACTTC. Translating gives CSARNYLAGLNDEQYF.

This clonotype was seen a handful of times. The rearrangement uses TRBV5-5 and TRBJ2-7, with 10 positions matching TRBD2. With 4 bases clipped from V and 3 bases from J, the junction kept 7 bases outside the gene matches. The CDR3 extends over 15 amino acids. CDR1 SGHKS and CDR2 YYEKEE come from the germline V gene (reference sequence). CDR3 sequence (DNA): TGTGCCAGCAGCGAACTAGCGGGAAGAGGCTACGAGCAGTACTTC. Translated, it gives CASSELAGRGYEQYF. The variable domain in full, completed from reference TRBV5-5 and TRBJ2-7, reads DAGVTQSPTHLIKTRGQQVTLRCSPISGHKSVSWYQQVLGQGPQFIFQYYEKEERGRGNFPDRFSARQFPNYSSELNVNALLLGDSALYLCASSELAGRGYEQYFGPGTRLTVT.

This clonotype was seen only a few times. The chain has TRBV6-5 and TRBJ2-4, with 8 bases that match TRBD2. J lost 4 bases, V lost 2 bases, and 13 bases had no gene match. Germline loops: CDR1 MNHEY, CDR2 SVGAGI. CDR3 length equals 18 residues. In DNA, the CDR3 is TGTGCCAGCAGTTACAGGGCTAGCGGGCGGAACCAAAAAAACATTCAGTACTTC. Protein sequence: CASSYRASGRNQKNIQYF.

This clonotype has just a few counts. This sequence joins TRBV6-1 and TRBJ1-2; the match to TRBD1 covers 10 bases. This CDR3 has 14 amino acids. Trimming removed 4 bases from V and 8 bases from J; junction bases left unmatched: 7. In germline, CDR1 is MNHNS, CDR2 SASEGT. This chain's CDR3 is CASSALGTGAGYTF. In DNA form, the CDR3 reads TGTGCCAGCAGTGCCCTCGGGACAGGGGCCGGCTACACCTTC.

This clonotype has only a few counts. V and J are TRBV4-1 and TRBJ1-5; 8 bases are shared with TRBD1. The germline CDR1 and CDR2 sequences are MGHRA and YSYEKL. The CDR3 spans 14 residues. The V and J ends lost 9 bases and 7 bases, in that order; junction bases with no gene match: 11. Here the CDR3 DNA reads TGCGCCAGTAATGACAGGGGCCCGGACCAGCCCCAGCATTTT. Its translation is CASNDRGPDQPQHF.

The chain combines TRBV5-1 with TRBJ1-5, with D possibly TRBD1 on 5 matching bases. The CDR3 is 18 residues long. Between the trimmed V and J ends, which lost 4 bases and 1 base, there was a span of 21 bases. From germline, CDR1 is SGHRS and CDR2 YFSETQ. The CDR3: CASSPPSYSTESNQPQHF. Written as DNA, the CDR3 is TGCGCCAGCAGCCCTCCCTCCTATTCGACAGAAAGCAATCAGCCCCAGCATTTT.

This clonotype has only a few counts. The chain couples TRBV15 to TRBJ1-1; no clear D gene. CDR1 is LNHNV and CDR2 is YYDKDF in the germline V gene (reference sequence). Trimming pared 5 bases from V and 5 bases from J, leaving 18 bases between. This CDR3 region has 15 residues. The CDR3 is CATSARKEGGTEAFF. The CDR3 coding sequence is TGTGCCACCAGCGCCCGGAAAGAGGGAGGGACTGAAGCTTTCTTT.

Only a few counts were recorded for this clonotype. V and J are TRBV3-1 and TRBJ2-1, with D possibly matching TRBD2 (5 bases). The germline V gene encodes CDR1 LGHDT and CDR2 YNNKEL (reference sequence). The germline V and J ends were trimmed by 10 bases and 6 bases, with 16 bases remaining between them. The CDR3 extends over 13 amino acids. The CDR3 DNA reads TGTGCCACCCTGGATTGGGAGACCAATGAGCAGTTCTTC. Protein: CATLDWETNEQFF.

The rearrangement uses TRBV5-1 and TRBJ1-1, with D possibly matching TRBD1 (5 bases). The V gene lost 2 bases and the J gene lost 4 bases, with 12 bases spanning the gap. Germline CDR1 is SGHRS and CDR2 is YFSETQ. The CDR3 has 14 residues. CDR3 amino acids: CASSFSTGFTEAFF. The CDR3 DNA sequence: TGCGCCAGCAGCTTCTCCACAGGCTTCACTGAAGCTTTCTTT. Looking up the rest from reference TRBV5-1 and TRBJ1-1 gives the full variable domain: KAGVTQTPRYLIKTRGQQVTLSCSPISGHRSVSWYQQTPGQGLQFLFEYFSETQRNKGNFPGRFSGRQFSNSRSEMNVSTLELGDSALYLCASSFSTGFTEAFFGQGTRLTVV.

The chain joins TRBV7-4 to TRBJ2-5; D might be TRBD2 (5 bases). The length of the CDR3 is 17 residues. The germline CDR1 and CDR2 sequences are SGHVT and SQSDAQ. Trimming shortened V by 7 bases and J by 1 base, and 22 bases separated the two germline ends. The CDR3 region has the DNA TGTGCCAGCACCACGCATGCCCCTCTAGCAGCCCAAGAGACCCAGTACTTC. Translation gives CASTTHAPLAAQETQYF.

This clonotype was recorded a few times. The V call is TRBV27, the J call TRBJ1-5, with D perhaps matching TRBD1 (6 bases). The CDR3 is 12 residues long. V dropped 8 bases and J dropped 7 bases, with 12 bases sitting between them. The germline CDR1 and CDR2 sequences are MNHEY and SMNVEV (reference sequence). The CDR3 protein is CASGLGGQPQHF. The CDR3 bases are TGTGCCAGCGGACTAGGGGGGCAGCCCCAGCATTTT.

This clonotype was counted a few times. The chain carries TRBV4-1 and TRBJ2-1; TRBD1 is a possible D gene (6 bases). Trimming stripped 3 bases from V and 5 bases from J, with 20 bases between. The CDR3 sequence is 17 residues long. CDR1 is MGHRA, CDR2 YSYEKL, per germline. The CDR3 here is CASSQFGGASLNNEQFF. CDR3 bases: TGCGCCAGCAGCCAGTTTGGGGGCGCATCCCTAAACAATGAGCAGTTCTTC.

The gene calls are TRBV7-8 and TRBJ2-5; D is possibly TRBD1 (6 bases). The germline V gene has CDR1 SGHVS and CDR2 FQNEAQ. V was shortened by 4 bases and J by 4 bases, with 16 bases between the two germline ends. This CDR3 is 15 amino acids long. The CDR3 bases are TGTGCCAGCAGCTCCTCGGTAGGGGGAGCAGAGACCCAGTACTTC. This translates into CASSSSVGGAETQYF.

In the case of this clonotype: Sequence at one end of the junction differs from germline and may be a read error. The gene calls are TRBV3-1 and TRBJ2-1; unclear D gene. This CDR3 contains 17 residues. CDR1 and CDR2 (germline): LGHDT, YNNKEL (reference sequence). The CDR3 nucleotides read TGTGCCAGCTGCCAAGATTGGGCAGGAAGCTCCTACAATGAGCAGTTCTTC. This sequence encodes CASCQDWAGSSYNEQFF.

This clonotype was observed a handful of times. The chain combines TRBV11-1 with TRBJ1-2, with 11 bases fitting TRBD1. This CDR3 has 19 amino acids. V lost 7 bases, J lost 0 bases, and 16 bases stayed unmatched. CDR1 and CDR2 (germline): SGHAT, FQDESV (reference sequence). The CDR3 is CASTGQGAVDSYTNYGYTF. The CDR3 nucleotides read TGTGCCAGCACCGGACAGGGGGCGGTAGATTCCTACACTAACTATGGCTACACCTTC.

This clonotype was seen more than once but under ten times. The chain links TRBV5-1 to TRBJ2-7, with 8 bases that match TRBD2. Germline V gene data show CDR1 as SGHRS and CDR2 as YFSETQ. The CDR3 sequence is 14 residues long. With 6 bases clipped from V and 3 bases from J, the junction kept 8 bases outside the gene matches. The CDR3 loop reads CASKAGAGVYEQYF. In DNA form, the CDR3 reads TGCGCCAGCAAAGCCGGAGCGGGAGTCTACGAGCAGTACTTC.

In its sample, this clonotype was seen a few times. This chain uses TRBV5-1 with TRBJ1-4; possibly TRBD1 for D (5 bases). The V and J ends lost 4 bases and 0 bases respectively, with 7 bases between them. CDR1 and CDR2 from the germline V gene are SGHRS and YFSETQ. The CDR3 contains 14 residues. CDR3 in DNA: TGCGCCAGCAGCGCAGGGTCAACTAATGAAAAACTGTTTTTT. This codes for CASSAGSTNEKLFF.

The chain uses TRBV29-1 and TRBJ2-3; perhaps TRBD1 as D (6 bases). Trimming pared 3 bases from V and 4 bases from J, leaving 8 bases between. This CDR3 is 12 amino acids long. Germline loops: CDR1 SQVTM, CDR2 ANQGSEA. The CDR3 bases are TGCAGCGTTGATCGGACAGCAGATACGCAGTATTTT. Amino acid sequence: CSVDRTADTQYF.

This clonotype has just a few counts. The CDR3 DNA reads TGTGCCAGCAGCCAAGGTCCCCTCTCTACCTACGAGCAGTACTTC. Translated, it gives CASSQGPLSTYEQYF. The V and J genes are TRBV4-2 and TRBJ2-7; no reliable D call. Per germline, CDR1 LGHNA and CDR2 YNFKEQ. Trimming left V 1 base short and J 2 bases short, with 12 bases between. The CDR3 extends over 15 amino acids.

The V and J genes are TRBV12-3 or TRBV12-4 and TRBJ2-3, with D possibly called TRBD1 or TRBD2 (5 bases each). The V gene lost 8 bases and the J gene lost 3 bases, with 9 bases spanning the gap. The CDR3 is made up of 12 amino acids. The CDR3 here is CASGGITDTQYF. The CDR3 nucleotides are TGTGCCAGCGGGGGAATTACAGATACGCAGTATTTT.

The table lists this clonotype with a few counts. The rearrangement uses TRBV7-9 and TRBJ2-1; 14 bases are a match to TRBD2. Germline V lookup: CDR1 SEHNR, CDR2 FQNEAQ (reference sequence). There are 16 residues in the CDR3. V was pared by 5 bases and J by 8 bases, with 8 bases of the junction left unmatched. CDR3 bases: TGTGCCAGCAGCGTAATGGGACTAGCGGGGGACGATGAGCAGTTCTTC. This encodes CASSVMGLAGDDEQFF.

This clonotype was detected only a few times. The chain carries TRBV12-3 or TRBV12-4 and TRBJ2-7; 8 bases are shared with TRBD2. This CDR3 contains 15 residues. The trim removed 3 bases at V and 0 bases at J, leaving 4 bases unmatched. CDR3 nucleotide sequence: TGTGCCAGCAGTTTCGTAGCGGGGCCCTCCTACGAGCAGTACTTC. Residues: CASSFVAGPSYEQYF.

The chain recombines TRBV5-6 with TRBJ2-2, with 7 positions matching TRBD2. The CDR3 spans 15 residues. V lost 3 bases and J lost 6; bases outside the gene matches: 8. CDR1 and CDR2 from the germline V gene are SGHDT and YYEEEE. CDR3 DNA sequence: TGTGCCAGCAGCTGGGGAGGGGCGCGGTCCGGGGAGCTGTTTTTT. Protein: CASSWGGARSGELFF.